This TCR beta chain was identified during a study of blood T cells in healthy people across ages. Comments on this clonotype: Its specificity is unknown.

CDR3 size: 15 residues. The V gene's germline CDR1 is DFQATT and CDR2 SNEGSKA (reference sequence). Trimming pared 2 bases from V and 11 bases from J, leaving 24 bases between. Study-wide findings and caveats: Both higher diversity and more naive CD4+ cells marked long-lived donors when set against aged donors. TCR beta diversity per million T cells fell roughly linearly with age. Unsorted PBMC material precluded a definitive naive versus antigen-experienced comparison.

Using a J-beta primer mix together with a sample-barcoded 5' primer, a second PCR was run for about 6 to 12 cycles. MiXCR, run by TCRdb on the 5' RACE reads, gives a single entry per CDR3 protein. The data contain about 650,000 distinct CDR3 sequences, under 65% of them singletons. Sequencing was performed on blood. The chain uses TRBV20-1 and TRBJ2-5; D possibly corresponds to TRBD1 (6 bases). This TCR derives from a woman at least 80 years old in good health. The CDR3 nucleotides are TGCAGTGCTAGAACCCTCAGGGGTAGTCGCGATGAGCAGTACTTC. Protein product: CSARTLRGSRDEQYF.